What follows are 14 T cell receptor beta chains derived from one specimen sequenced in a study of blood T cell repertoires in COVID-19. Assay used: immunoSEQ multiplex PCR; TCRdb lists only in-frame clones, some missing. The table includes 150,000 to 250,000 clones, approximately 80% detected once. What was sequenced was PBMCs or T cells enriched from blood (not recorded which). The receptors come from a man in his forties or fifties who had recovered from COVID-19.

Here the CDR3 DNA reads TGTGCCAGCAGACTGACAGGGCTATGGACCGGGGAGCTGTTTTTT. Encoded protein: CASRLTGLWTGELFF. V gene TRBV19 combines with J gene TRBJ2-2; 7 bases are a match to TRBD1. With V trimmed by 9 bases and J by 5 bases, 12 bases remained unmatched. Germline CDR1 and CDR2: LNHDA and SQIVND (reference sequence). The CDR3 spans 15 residues. Full variable domain (rest looked up from reference TRBV19 and TRBJ2-2): DGGITQSPKYLFRKEGQNVTLSCEQNLNHDAMYWYRQDPGQGLRLIYYSQIVNDFQKGDIAEGYSVSREKKESFPLTVTSAQKNPTAFYLCASRLTGLWTGELFFGEGSRLTVL.

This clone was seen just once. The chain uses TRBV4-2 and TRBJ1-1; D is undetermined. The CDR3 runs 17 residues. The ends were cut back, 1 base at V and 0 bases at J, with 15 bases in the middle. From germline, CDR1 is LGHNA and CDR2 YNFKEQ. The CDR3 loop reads CASSQGLGSRLNTEAFF. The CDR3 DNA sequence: TGTGCCAGCAGCCAAGGGCTTGGTTCTCGCCTGAACACTGAAGCTTTCTTT.

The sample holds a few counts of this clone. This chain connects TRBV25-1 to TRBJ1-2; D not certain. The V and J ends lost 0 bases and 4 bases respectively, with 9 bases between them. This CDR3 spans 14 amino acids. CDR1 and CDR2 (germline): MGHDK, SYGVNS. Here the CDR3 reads CASSEYEVGYGYTF. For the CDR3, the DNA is TGTGCCAGCAGTGAATACGAGGTCGGCTATGGCTACACCTTC.

The CDR3 bases are TGTGCCAGCAGCCCCAAAGTTCGGGGATACTACGAGCAGTACTTC. Translating it yields CASSPKVRGYYEQYF. This sequence joins TRBV7-2 and TRBJ2-7; maybe TRBD2 (5 bases). Germline V CDR1 and CDR2: SGHTA, FQGNSA. CDR3 length: 15 residues. Deletions cut 5 bases from V and 3 bases from J, with 17 bases between. The full variable domain, in which reference TRBV7-2 and TRBJ2-7 provide the parts outside the CDR3, is GAGVSQSPSNKVTEKGKDVELRCDPISGHTALYWYRQSLGQGLEFLIYFQGNSAPDKSGLPSDRFSAERTGGSVSTLTIQRTQQEDSAVYLCASSPKVRGYYEQYFGPGTRLTVT.

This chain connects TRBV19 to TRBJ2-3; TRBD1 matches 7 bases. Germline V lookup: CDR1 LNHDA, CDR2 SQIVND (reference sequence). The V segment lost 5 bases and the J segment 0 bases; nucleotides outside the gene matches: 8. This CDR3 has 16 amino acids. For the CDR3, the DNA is TGTGCCAGTAGTGCAACCGGGACAGCGAGCACAGATACGCAGTATTTT. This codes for CASSATGTASTDTQYF.

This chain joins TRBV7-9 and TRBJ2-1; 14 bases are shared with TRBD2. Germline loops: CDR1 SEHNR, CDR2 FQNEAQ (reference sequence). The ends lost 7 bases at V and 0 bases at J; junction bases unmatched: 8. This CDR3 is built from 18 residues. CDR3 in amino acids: CASTGSGTSGSSYNEQFF. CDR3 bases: TGTGCCAGCACCGGATCCGGGACTAGCGGGAGCTCCTACAATGAGCAGTTCTTC.

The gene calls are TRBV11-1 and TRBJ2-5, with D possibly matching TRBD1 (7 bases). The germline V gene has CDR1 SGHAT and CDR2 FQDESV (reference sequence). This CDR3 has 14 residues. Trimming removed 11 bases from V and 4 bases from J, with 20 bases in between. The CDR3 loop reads CASTGGQGGETQYF. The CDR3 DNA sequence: TGTGCCTCAACAGGCGGGCAGGGGGGAGAGACCCAGTACTTC.

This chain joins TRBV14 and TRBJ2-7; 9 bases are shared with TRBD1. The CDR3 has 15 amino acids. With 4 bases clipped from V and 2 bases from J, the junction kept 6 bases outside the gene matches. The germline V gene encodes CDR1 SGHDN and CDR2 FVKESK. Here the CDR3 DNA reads TGTGCCAGCAGCCTTGGACAGGGGCCCGCCTACGAGCAGTACTTC. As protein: CASSLGQGPAYEQYF.

This CDR3 reads CASSLAGTGASGNTIYF. The CDR3 coding sequence is TGTGCCAGCAGCTTAGCAGGGACAGGGGCCTCTGGAAACACCATATATTTT. The chain combines TRBV7-8 with TRBJ1-3; 10 bases line up with TRBD1. V lost 0 bases to trimming and J lost 0 bases; unmatched junction nucleotides: 2. Germline loops: CDR1 SGHVS, CDR2 FQNEAQ. There are 17 residues in the CDR3.

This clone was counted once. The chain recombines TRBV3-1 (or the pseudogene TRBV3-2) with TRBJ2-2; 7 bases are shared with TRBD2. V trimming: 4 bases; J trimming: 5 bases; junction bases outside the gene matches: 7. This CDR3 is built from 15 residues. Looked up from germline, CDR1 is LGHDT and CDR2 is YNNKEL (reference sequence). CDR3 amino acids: CASSPTSFQTGELFF. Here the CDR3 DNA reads TGTGCCAGCAGCCCGACTAGCTTCCAAACCGGGGAGCTGTTTTTT.

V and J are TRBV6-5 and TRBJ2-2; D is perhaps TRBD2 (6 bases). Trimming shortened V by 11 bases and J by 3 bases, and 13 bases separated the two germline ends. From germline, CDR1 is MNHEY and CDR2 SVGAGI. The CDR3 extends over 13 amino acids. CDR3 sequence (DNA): TGTGCCTACCGGGACTCCGACACCGGGGAGCTGTTTTTT. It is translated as CAYRDSDTGELFF.

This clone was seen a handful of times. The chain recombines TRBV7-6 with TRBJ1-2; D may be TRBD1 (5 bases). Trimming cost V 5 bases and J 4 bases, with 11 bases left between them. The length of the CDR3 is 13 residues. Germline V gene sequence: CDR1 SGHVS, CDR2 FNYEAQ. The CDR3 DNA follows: TGTGCCAGCAGCCCCGACAGCTCCTATGGCTACACCTTC. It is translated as CASSPDSSYGYTF. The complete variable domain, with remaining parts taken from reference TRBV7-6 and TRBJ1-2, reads GAGVSQSPRYKVTKRGQDVALRCDPISGHVSLYWYRQALGQGPEFLTYFNYEAQQDKSGLPNDRFSAERPEGSISTLTIQRTEQRDSAMYRCASSPDSSYGYTFGSGTRLTVV.

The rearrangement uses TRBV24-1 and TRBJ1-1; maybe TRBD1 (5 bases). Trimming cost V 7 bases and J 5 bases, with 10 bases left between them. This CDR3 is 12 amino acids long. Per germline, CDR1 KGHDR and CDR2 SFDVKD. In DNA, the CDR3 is TGTGCCACCAGAGTCTACAGGACTGAAGCTTTCTTT. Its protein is CATRVYRTEAFF.

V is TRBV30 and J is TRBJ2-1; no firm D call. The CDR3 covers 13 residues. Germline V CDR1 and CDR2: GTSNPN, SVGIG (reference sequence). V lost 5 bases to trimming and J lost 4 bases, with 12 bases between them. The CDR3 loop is CAWGQDLYNEQFF. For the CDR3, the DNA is TGTGCCTGGGGTCAGGATTTGTACAATGAGCAGTTCTTC.